This is a list of T cell receptor beta chains from one sample in a study of monozygotic twins with inflammatory bowel disease. TCRdb reprocessed the 5' RACE reads and keeps a single row for each CDR3 protein, giving no DNA. Recorded here are 350,000 to 550,000 distinct CDR3 sequences; the top ten clones represent 2% to 2.5%. The sample consisted of blood. The receptor set was obtained from a human donor with ulcerative colitis or Crohn's disease, or a healthy co-twin of an affected twin (not recorded which). Each CDR3 is given with its conserved first and last residue. Each record gives: V gene, J gene, CDR3 protein.

v_call: TRBV20-1; j_call: TRBJ2-5; cdr3_aa: CSARSGRDSLQETQYF
v_call: TRBV9; j_call: TRBJ2-7; cdr3_aa: CASSQSGGSVEQYF
v_call: TRBV12-3/TRBV12-4; j_call: TRBJ1-6; cdr3_aa: CASSSDRINSPLHF
v_call: TRBV4-1; j_call: TRBJ1-1; cdr3_aa: CASSLHSTGNTEAFF
v_call: TRBV7-9; j_call: TRBJ2-2; cdr3_aa: CASSLWGADTGELFF
v_call: TRBV6-8; j_call: TRBJ1-4; cdr3_aa: CASRTATNEKLFF
v_call: TRBV5-1; j_call: TRBJ2-3; cdr3_aa: CASSLGNPRGADTQYF
v_call: TRBV18; j_call: TRBJ2-3; cdr3_aa: CASSPQGRGKRDTQYF
v_call: TRBV24-1; j_call: TRBJ2-1; cdr3_aa: CATSEGGGPGWNEQFF
v_call: TRBV11-2; j_call: TRBJ2-2; cdr3_aa: CASSLAATGELFF
v_call: TRBV3-1; j_call: TRBJ2-7; cdr3_aa: CASSQGTVSYEQYF
v_call: TRBV3-1; j_call: TRBJ2-7; cdr3_aa: CASSQASGGNYEQYF
v_call: TRBV29-1; j_call: TRBJ2-4; cdr3_aa: CSVLIVAKNIQYF
v_call: TRBV30; j_call: TRBJ1-1; cdr3_aa: CAWDPNTEAFF
v_call: TRBV10-3; j_call: TRBJ1-3; cdr3_aa: CATTGAGGNTIYF
v_call: TRBV7-3; j_call: TRBJ2-2; cdr3_aa: CASSLTLTSSTGELFF
v_call: TRBV11-2; j_call: TRBJ2-2; cdr3_aa: CASSLKSTLTSGAGELFF
v_call: TRBV2; j_call: TRBJ1-5; cdr3_aa: CASDGQGALQPQHF
v_call: TRBV2; j_call: TRBJ1-5; cdr3_aa: CASSEALRDRAGQPQHF
v_call: TRBV4-1; j_call: TRBJ2-3; cdr3_aa: CASSQPPGTSGRASTDTQYF
v_call: TRBV18; j_call: TRBJ2-5; cdr3_aa: CASSPWSGQETQYF
v_call: TRBV6-1; j_call: TRBJ2-1; cdr3_aa: CASRAGTSPYNEQFF
v_call: TRBV30; j_call: TRBJ2-7; cdr3_aa: CASTGADSLDEQYF
v_call: TRBV6-5; j_call: TRBJ1-2; cdr3_aa: CASSYSPGQARYGYTF